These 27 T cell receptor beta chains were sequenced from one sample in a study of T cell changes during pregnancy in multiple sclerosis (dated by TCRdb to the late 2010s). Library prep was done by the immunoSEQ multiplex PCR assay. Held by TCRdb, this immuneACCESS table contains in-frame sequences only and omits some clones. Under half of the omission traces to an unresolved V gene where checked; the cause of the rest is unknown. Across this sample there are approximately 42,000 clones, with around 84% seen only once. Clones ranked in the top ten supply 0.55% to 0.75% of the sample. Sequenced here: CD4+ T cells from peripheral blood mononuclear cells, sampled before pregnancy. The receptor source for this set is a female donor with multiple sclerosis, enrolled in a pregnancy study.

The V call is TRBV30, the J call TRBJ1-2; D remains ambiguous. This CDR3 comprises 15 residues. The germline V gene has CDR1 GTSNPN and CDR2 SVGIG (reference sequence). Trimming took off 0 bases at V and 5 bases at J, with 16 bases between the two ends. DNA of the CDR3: TGTGCCTGGAGTGTAGGCGGTTCCGTGGGTTATGGCTACACCTTC. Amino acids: CAWSVGGSVGYGYTF.

CDR3 amino acids: CASSIMGQGNNQPQHF. The CDR3 DNA reads as TGTGCCAGTAGTATAATGGGACAGGGGAACAATCAGCCCCAGCATTTT. The rearrangement links TRBV19 to TRBJ1-5; TRBD1 aligns across 10 bases. The V and J ends lost 2 bases and 3 bases, in that order; junction bases with no gene match: 4. The CDR3 contains 16 residues. Germline V gene sequence: CDR1 LNHDA, CDR2 SQIVND (reference sequence).

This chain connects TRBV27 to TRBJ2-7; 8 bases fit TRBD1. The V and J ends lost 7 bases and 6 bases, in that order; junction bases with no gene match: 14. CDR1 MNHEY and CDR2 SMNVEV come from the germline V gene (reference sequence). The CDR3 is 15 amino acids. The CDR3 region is CASTFSPGQESEQYF. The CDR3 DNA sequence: TGTGCCAGCACTTTCAGCCCGGGACAGGAGTCCGAGCAGTACTTC.

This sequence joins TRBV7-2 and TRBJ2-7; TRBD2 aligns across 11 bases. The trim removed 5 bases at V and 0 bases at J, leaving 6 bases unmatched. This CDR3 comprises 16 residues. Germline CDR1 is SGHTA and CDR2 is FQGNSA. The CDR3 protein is CASSAAGTSGSYEQYF. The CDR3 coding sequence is TGTGCCAGCAGCGCAGCCGGGACTAGCGGCTCCTACGAGCAGTACTTC.

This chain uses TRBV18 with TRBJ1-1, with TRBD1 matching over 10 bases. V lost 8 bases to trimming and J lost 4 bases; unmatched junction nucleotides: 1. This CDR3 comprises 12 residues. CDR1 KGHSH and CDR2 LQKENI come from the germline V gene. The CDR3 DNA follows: TGTGCCAGCGGACAGGGGGTCACTGAAGCTTTCTTT. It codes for CASGQGVTEAFF.

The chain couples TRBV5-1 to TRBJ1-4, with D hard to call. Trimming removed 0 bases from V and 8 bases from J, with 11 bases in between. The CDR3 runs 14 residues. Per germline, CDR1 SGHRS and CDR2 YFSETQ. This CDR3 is CASSLGTRGEKLFF. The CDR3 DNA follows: TGCGCCAGCAGCTTGGGGACCCGGGGAGAAAAACTGTTTTTT.

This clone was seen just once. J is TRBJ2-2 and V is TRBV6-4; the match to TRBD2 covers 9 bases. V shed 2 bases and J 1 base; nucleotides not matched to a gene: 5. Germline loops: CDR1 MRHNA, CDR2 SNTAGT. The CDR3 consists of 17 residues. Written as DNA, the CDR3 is TGTGCCAGCAGTGACGGGAGACTAGCGGTGAACACCGGGGAGCTGTTTTTT. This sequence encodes CASSDGRLAVNTGELFF.

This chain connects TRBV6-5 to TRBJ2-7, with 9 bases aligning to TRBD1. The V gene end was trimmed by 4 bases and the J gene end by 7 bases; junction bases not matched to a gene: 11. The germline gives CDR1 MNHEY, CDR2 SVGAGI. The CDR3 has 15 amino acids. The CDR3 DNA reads TGTGCCAGCAGTTTGACCGGGACAGGGTCCAAAGAGCAGTACTTC. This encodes CASSLTGTGSKEQYF.

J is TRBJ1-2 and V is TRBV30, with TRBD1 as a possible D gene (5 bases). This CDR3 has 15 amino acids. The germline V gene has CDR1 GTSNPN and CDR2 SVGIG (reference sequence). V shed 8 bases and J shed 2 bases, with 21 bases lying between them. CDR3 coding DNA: TGTGCCGATCGACAGTTGGGGCTTGGAAACTATGGCTACACCTTC. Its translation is CADRQLGLGNYGYTF.

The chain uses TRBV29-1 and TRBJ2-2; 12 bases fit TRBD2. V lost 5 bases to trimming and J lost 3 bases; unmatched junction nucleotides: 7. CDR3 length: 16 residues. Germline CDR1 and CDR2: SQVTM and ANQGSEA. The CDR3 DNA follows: TGCAGCGTTACAGTGACTAGCGGGAGTGACACCGGGGAGCTGTTTTTT. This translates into CSVTVTSGSDTGELFF.

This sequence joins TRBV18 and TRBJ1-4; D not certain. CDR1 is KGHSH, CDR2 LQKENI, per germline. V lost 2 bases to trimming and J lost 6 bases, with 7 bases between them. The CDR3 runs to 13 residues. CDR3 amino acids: CASSPRTDEKLFF. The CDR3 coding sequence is TGTGCCAGCTCACCAAGGACTGATGAAAAACTGTTTTTT.

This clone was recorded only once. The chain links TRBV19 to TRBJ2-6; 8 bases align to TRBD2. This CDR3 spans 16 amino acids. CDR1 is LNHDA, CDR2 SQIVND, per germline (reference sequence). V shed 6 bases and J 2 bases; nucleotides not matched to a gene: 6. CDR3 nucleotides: TGTGCCAGTAGCCGGGAGGGGGTCACTGGGGCCAACGTCCTGACTTTC. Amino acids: CASSREGVTGANVLTF.

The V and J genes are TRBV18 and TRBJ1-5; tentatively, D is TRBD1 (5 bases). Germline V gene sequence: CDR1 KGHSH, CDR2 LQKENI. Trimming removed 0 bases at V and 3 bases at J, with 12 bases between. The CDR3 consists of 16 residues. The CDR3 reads CASSPPNWGPNQPQHF. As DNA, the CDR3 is TGTGCCAGCTCACCACCGAATTGGGGCCCCAATCAGCCCCAGCATTTT. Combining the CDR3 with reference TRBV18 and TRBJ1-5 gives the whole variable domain NAGVMQNPRHLVRRRGQEARLRCSPMKGHSHVYWYRQLPEEGLKFMVYLQKENIIDESGMPKERFSAEFPKEGPSILRIQQVVRGDSAAYFCASSPPNWGPNQPQHFGDGTRLSIL.

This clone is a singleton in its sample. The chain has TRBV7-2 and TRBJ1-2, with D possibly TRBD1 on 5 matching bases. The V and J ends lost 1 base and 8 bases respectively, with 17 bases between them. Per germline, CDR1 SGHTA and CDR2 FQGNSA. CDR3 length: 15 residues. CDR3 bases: TGTGCCAGCAGCTTAGGTTGGGGCGGGACTCACGGCTACACCTTC. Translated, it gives CASSLGWGGTHGYTF.

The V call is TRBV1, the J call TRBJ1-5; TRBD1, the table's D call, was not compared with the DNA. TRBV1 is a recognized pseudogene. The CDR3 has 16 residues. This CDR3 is CTSTLFRRTIGQPQHF. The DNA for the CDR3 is TGCACCAGCACCCTCTTCCGACGGACAATAGGTCAGCCCCAGCATTTT.

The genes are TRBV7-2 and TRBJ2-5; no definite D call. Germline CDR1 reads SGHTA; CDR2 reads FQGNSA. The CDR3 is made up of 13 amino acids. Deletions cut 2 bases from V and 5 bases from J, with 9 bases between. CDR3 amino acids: CASSLSPGETQYF. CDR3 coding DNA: TGTGCCAGCAGCTTAAGCCCCGGGGAGACCCAGTACTTC. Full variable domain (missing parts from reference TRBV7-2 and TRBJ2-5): GAGVSQSPSNKVTEKGKDVELRCDPISGHTALYWYRQSLGQGLEFLIYFQGNSAPDKSGLPSDRFSAERTGGSVSTLTIQRTQQEDSAVYLCASSLSPGETQYFGPGTRLLVL.

The CDR3, as DNA: TGCGCCAGCAGCCAAGAGGCACCTCCTTCCTACGAGCAGTACTTC. As protein: CASSQEAPPSYEQYF. The chain uses TRBV4-3 and TRBJ2-7; unclear D gene. Germline V gene data show CDR1 as LGHNA and CDR2 as YSLEER. CDR3 length: 15 amino acids. The ends were cut back, 0 bases at V and 1 base at J, with 10 bases in the middle.

CDR3 DNA sequence: TGTGCCAGCTCACCCGGACAGGGGGACAATCAGCCCCAGCATTTT. It yields the protein CASSPGQGDNQPQHF. The chain is built from TRBV18 and TRBJ1-5, with 10 bases aligning to TRBD1. The germline CDR1 and CDR2 sequences are KGHSH and LQKENI. The CDR3 is 15 amino acids. Trimming cost V 3 bases and J 3 bases; bases outside gene matches: 2. The variable domain in full, completed from reference TRBV18 and TRBJ1-5, reads NAGVMQNPRHLVRRRGQEARLRCSPMKGHSHVYWYRQLPEEGLKFMVYLQKENIIDESGMPKERFSAEFPKEGPSILRIQQVVRGDSAAYFCASSPGQGDNQPQHFGDGTRLSIL.

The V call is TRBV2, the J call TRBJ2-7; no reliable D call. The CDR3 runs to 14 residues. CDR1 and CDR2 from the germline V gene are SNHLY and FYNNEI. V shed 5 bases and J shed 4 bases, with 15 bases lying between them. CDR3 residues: CASSTGFSRYEQYF. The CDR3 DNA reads TGTGCCAGCAGTACGGGTTTCTCGCGGTACGAGCAGTACTTC.

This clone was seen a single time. The CDR3: CASRTGDRVVPAFF. As DNA, the CDR3 is TGCGCCAGCCGGACTGGAGACAGGGTGGTGCCTGCTTTCTTT. The chain joins TRBV5-1 to TRBJ1-1, with 7 bases lining up with TRBD1. This CDR3 region has 14 residues. The germline CDR1 and CDR2 sequences are SGHRS and YFSETQ. After removal of 7 bases from V and 11 bases from J, the junction contained 17 bases not matched to a gene.

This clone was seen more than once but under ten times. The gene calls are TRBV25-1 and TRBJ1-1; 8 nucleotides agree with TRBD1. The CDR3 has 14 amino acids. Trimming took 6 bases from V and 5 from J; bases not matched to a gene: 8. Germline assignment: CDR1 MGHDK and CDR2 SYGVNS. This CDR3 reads CASSLQGVKTEAFF. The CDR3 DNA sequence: TGTGCCAGCAGCTTACAGGGGGTAAAGACTGAAGCTTTCTTT.

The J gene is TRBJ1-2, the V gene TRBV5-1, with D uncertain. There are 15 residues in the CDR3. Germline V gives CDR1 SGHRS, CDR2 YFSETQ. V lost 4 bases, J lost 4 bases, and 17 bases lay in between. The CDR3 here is CASSPALRGSYGYTF. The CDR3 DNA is TGCGCCAGCAGCCCGGCTCTCCGAGGTAGCTATGGCTACACCTTC.

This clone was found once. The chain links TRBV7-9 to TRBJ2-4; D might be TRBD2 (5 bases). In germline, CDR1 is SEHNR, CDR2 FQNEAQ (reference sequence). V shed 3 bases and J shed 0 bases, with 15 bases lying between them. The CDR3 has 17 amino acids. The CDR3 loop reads CASSLEPVGLAKNIQYF. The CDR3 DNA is TGTGCCAGCAGCTTGGAGCCGGTAGGACTAGCCAAAAACATTCAGTACTTC.

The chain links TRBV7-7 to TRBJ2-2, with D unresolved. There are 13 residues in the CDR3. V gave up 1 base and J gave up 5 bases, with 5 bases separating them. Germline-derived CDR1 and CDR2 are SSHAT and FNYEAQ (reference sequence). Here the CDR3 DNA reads TGTGCCAGCAGCTTAGATCAGACCGGGGAGCTGTTTTTT. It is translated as CASSLDQTGELFF. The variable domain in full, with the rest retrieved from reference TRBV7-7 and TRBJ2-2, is GAGVSQSPRYKVTKRGQDVTLRCDPISSHATLYWYQQALGQGPEFLTYFNYEAQPDKSGLPSDRFSAERPEGSISTLTIQRTEQRDSAMYRCASSLDQTGELFFGEGSRLTVL.

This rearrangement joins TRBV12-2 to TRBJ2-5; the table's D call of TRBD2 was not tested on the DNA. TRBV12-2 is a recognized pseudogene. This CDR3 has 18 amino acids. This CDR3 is CASRLAITGLAGRETQYF. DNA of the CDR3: TGTGCAAGTCGCTTAGCTATAACGGGACTAGCGGGAAGGGAGACCCAGTACTTC.

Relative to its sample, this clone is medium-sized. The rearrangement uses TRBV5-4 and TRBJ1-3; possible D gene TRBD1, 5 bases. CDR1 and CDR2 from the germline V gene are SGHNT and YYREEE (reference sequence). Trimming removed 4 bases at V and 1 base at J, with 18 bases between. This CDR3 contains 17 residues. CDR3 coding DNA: TGTGCCAGCAGCGACTGGTCTGACAGCACATCTGGAAACACCATATATTTT. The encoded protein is CASSDWSDSTSGNTIYF.

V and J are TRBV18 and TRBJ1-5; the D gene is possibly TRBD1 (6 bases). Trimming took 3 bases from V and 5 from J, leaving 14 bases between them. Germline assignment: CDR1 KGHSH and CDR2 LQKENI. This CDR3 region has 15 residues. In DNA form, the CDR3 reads TGTGCCAGCTCACCGGCTGCAGGGGTCCATCAGCCCCAGCATTTT. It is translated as CASSPAAGVHQPQHF.